The clone carrying this T cell receptor beta chain was observed many times. The antigen is undetermined. The TCR beta libraries were generated through quantitative 5'-RACE incorporating molecular barcodes. In TCRdb, the 5' RACE reads were re-called with MiXCR into one record per CDR3 protein. The sample comprises around 330,000 distinct CDR3 sequences, roughly 12% of which are singletons, and roughly 9.5% rests with the top ten. This sample stems from a study of CD8 T cells in ankylosing spondylitis. General study findings and limits: Enrichment of disease-linked clones was reportedly significant in matched ankylosing spondylitis synovial fluid.

The clonotype originates from a female donor with ankylosing spondylitis or in good health (not recorded which). Sample: blood, either unsorted or a sorted T cell fraction (not recorded which).

Here the CDR3 DNA reads TGTGCCAGCAGTCGGACAGGGGAGGGACAGCCCCAGCATTTT. Translation gives CASSRTGEGQPQHF. This rearrangement joins TRBV12-3 or TRBV12-4 to TRBJ1-5; 9 bases agree with TRBD1. The CDR3 is made up of 14 amino acids. V was pared by 5 bases and J by 7 bases, with 6 bases of the junction left unmatched.